This is a list of T cell receptor beta chains from one sample in a study of blood T cells in healthy people across ages. TCRdb re-derived calls from the 5' RACE reads in MiXCR, one entry per CDR3 protein. The sample has hundreds of thousands of distinct CDR3 sequences; roughly 58% are singletons. Specimen: blood. These receptor sequences come from a man aged 60 to 69 in good health. CDR3s include the opening cysteine and the closing phenylalanine or tryptophan. D genes are given only for firm matches. Clone size is given for some rows only: seen once, a few or many times, or a class if the clone is expanded.

d_gene	abundance	v_gene	j_gene	CDR3nt	CDR3aa
TRBD1	.	TRBV4-2	TRBJ2-3	TGTGCCAGCAGCCAAGATCTGGACAGGGGTACCCATACGCAGTATTTT	CASSQDLDRGTHTQYF
.	.	TRBV20-1	TRBJ2-7	TGCAGTGCTAGAGTTCAGGGGGGCTACGAGCAGTACTTC	CSARVQGGYEQYF
.	.	TRBV27	TRBJ1-5	TGTGCCAGCAGAATTAACAGGGCCCAGCCCCAGCATTTT	CASRINRAQPQHF
TRBD1	.	TRBV7-2	TRBJ1-1	TGTGCCAGCAGCCTAAGTCTACAGGGGAGTAGGGCTTTCTTT	CASSLSLQGSRAFF
TRBD2	.	TRBV28	TRBJ2-7	TGTGCCAGCAGGCGGACTAGCAGATACGAGCAGTACTTC	CASRRTSRYEQYF
TRBD2	.	TRBV6-5	TRBJ2-1	TGTGCCAGCAGCCGTAGCGGGGCCCACTACAATGAGCAGTTCTTC	CASSRSGAHYNEQFF
.	few	TRBV4-1	TRBJ2-4	TGCGCCAGCAGCCAAGGGGACTTAGCCAAAAACATTCAGTACTTC	CASSQGDLAKNIQYF
.	few	TRBV7-2	TRBJ1-2	TGTGCCAGCAGCTCGCCTGGCGGGTATGGCTACACCTTC	CASSSPGGYGYTF
TRBD1	.	TRBV5-1	TRBJ2-7	TGCGCCAGCAGCTTTCGGGACAGCCAAAGCTCCTACGAGCAGTACTTC	CASSFRDSQSSYEQYF
.	.	TRBV9	TRBJ1-3	TGTGCCAGCAGCGTGGGGGACTCGAGCTCTGGAAACACCATATATTTT	CASSVGDSSSGNTIYF
TRBD2	.	TRBV5-1	TRBJ2-3	TGCGCCAGCAGAGGTAGCGGGGGAGCCCCGTGGACGCAGTATTTT	CASRGSGGAPWTQYF
TRBD2	.	TRBV12-3/TRBV12-4	TRBJ2-1	TGTGCCAGCAGGCCCACTGCGGGGGGTTACAATGAGCAGTTCTTC	CASRPTAGGYNEQFF
.	few	TRBV20-1	TRBJ1-2	TGCAGTGCTAGCCCACCGGGCGGCGGCTACACCTTC	CSASPPGGGYTF
.	few	TRBV24-1	TRBJ2-6	TGTGCCACCAGTGATTCCCCGGGACGGGGGCCTACAAGATCGGGGGCCAACGTCCTGACTTTC	CATSDSPGRGPTRSGANVLTF
.	.	TRBV20-1	TRBJ2-5	TGCAGTGGCCAGAGGGCAGGGGTTAGAGAGACCCAGTACTTC	CSGQRAGVRETQYF
.	.	TRBV9	TRBJ2-3	TGTGCCAGCAGCGAACGACTGACTTCCACAGATACGCAGTATTTT	CASSERLTSTDTQYF
TRBD1	.	TRBV29-1	TRBJ2-2	TGCAGCGTGGGGGACAGGGGCGGAAACACCGGGGAGCTGTTTTTT	CSVGDRGGNTGELFF
TRBD1	.	TRBV29-1	TRBJ1-5	TGCAGCGTGACGACAGGGCAAGGCAATCAGCCCCAGCATTTT	CSVTTGQGNQPQHF
TRBD2	few	TRBV2	TRBJ2-5	TGTGCCAGCAGTGACGCCGGGGGGGCCCAAGAGACCCAGTACTTC	CASSDAGGAQETQYF
.	.	TRBV27	TRBJ2-7	TGTGCCAGCAGTACCCACACGAAGTGGCCCAACGAGCAGTACTTC	CASSTHTKWPNEQYF
TRBD2	.	TRBV11-2	TRBJ2-5	TGTGCCAGCAGCCTCCCGGGGGGGCTTGAAGAGACCCAGTACTTC	CASSLPGGLEETQYF
TRBD1	.	TRBV11-2	TRBJ2-5	TGTGCCAGCAGCGCCGCAGACAGGGGAATTGAAGAGACCCAGTACTTC	CASSAADRGIEETQYF
TRBD1	.	TRBV6-6	TRBJ1-2	TGTGCCAGCAGTTTGCAGGGGGCTGGCTACACCTTC	CASSLQGAGYTF
.	.	TRBV11-2	TRBJ2-7	TGTGCCAGCACCGCCCAGGGGATCTCCTACGAGCAGTACTTC	CASTAQGISYEQYF